Here is one T cell receptor (beta chain) with its context. The target antigen is unknown. V lost 2 bases, J lost 1 base, and 8 bases lay in between. From germline, CDR1 is MNHEY and CDR2 SMNVEV (reference sequence). The CDR3 contains 15 residues. The data were obtained in a study of cytomegalovirus exposure and HLA in healthy donors. Primers: 60 Vbeta forward and 13 Jbeta reverse. TCRdb keeps only in-frame clones here, not all; method: immunoSEQ multiplex PCR. This sample has some 190,000 clones; around 80% occur once, and the top ten carry under 2.5%. General study results and limits: There was a cluster of highly shared sequence variants that was likely a sequencing artifact. According to a later analysis, donors in an Asian-associated ancestry cluster reportedly had fewer N-insertions than the roughly 670-donor mean.

The sequencing input was PBMCs. This sequence was found in a woman younger than 45 in good health and CMV-seropositive. This rearrangement joins TRBV27 to TRBJ2-2; a weak D match, TRBD1 (6 bases). The CDR3 bases are TGTGCCAGCAGTTTAACACAGGGGAACACCGGGGAGCTGTTTTTT. It specifies CASSLTQGNTGELFF.